These 6 T cell receptor beta chains were sequenced from one sample in a study of T cells in Graves' hyperthyroidism and ophthalmopathy. There were TCR beta CDR3 regions amplified from RNA transcripts. The HTBI primer set served for first-round RT-PCR of the TCR CDR3. TCRdb reprocessed the multiplex PCR reads with MiXCR, giving one entry per CDR3 protein. The sample holds approximately 300,000 distinct CDR3 sequences; roughly 17% are singletons and the top ten take around 33%. Material: blood. These receptors were obtained from a man aged 25-45 years with Graves' hyperthyroidism.

This clonotype was recorded many times. The chain joins TRBV27 to TRBJ2-7; a weak D match, TRBD1 (5 bases). V was cut by 5 bases and J by 2 bases, with 16 bases left in between. Germline-derived CDR1 and CDR2 are MNHEY and SMNVEV (reference sequence). The CDR3 is 15 amino acids. This CDR3 is CASSPDSPKAYEQYF. Written as DNA, the CDR3 is TGTGCCAGCAGTCCCGACAGCCCCAAAGCCTACGAGCAGTACTTC.

This clonotype was recorded at least ten times. The J gene is TRBJ2-1, the V gene TRBV20-1, with D possibly matching TRBD2 (6 bases). The CDR3 extends over 13 amino acids. Per germline, CDR1 DFQATT and CDR2 SNEGSKA (reference sequence). V dropped 6 bases and J dropped 9 bases, with 18 bases sitting between them. The CDR3 DNA reads as TGCAGTGCGAGGGACCGGGTGGGGGGTGAGCAGTTCTTC. Protein sequence: CSARDRVGGEQFF.

This clonotype was counted a few times. The rearrangement joins TRBV11-2 to TRBJ2-2; D remains ambiguous. The germline V gene has CDR1 SGHAT and CDR2 FQNNGV. The CDR3 totals 15 residues. V lost 0 bases and J 1 base, leaving 6 bases between the germline ends. CDR3 nucleotides: TGTGCCAGCAGCTTAGACTACAGGAACACCGGGGAGCTGTTTTTT. Its translation: CASSLDYRNTGELFF. The full variable domain, with the rest looked up from reference TRBV11-2 and TRBJ2-2, is EAGVAQSPRYKIIEKRQSVAFWCNPISGHATLYWYQQILGQGPKLLIQFQNNGVVDDSQLPKDRFSAERLKGVDSTLKIQPAKLEDSAVYLCASSLDYRNTGELFFGEGSRLTVL.

The sample holds many counts of this clonotype. The chain combines TRBV7-2 with TRBJ2-1; D unclear. CDR1 and CDR2 from the germline V gene are SGHTA and FQGNSA. The CDR3 is 15 residues long. Trimming left V 1 base short and J 6 bases short, with 13 bases between. In DNA, the CDR3 is TGTGCCAGCAGCTTAGGAACGTCCCGAGGCAATGAGCAGTTCTTC. Protein: CASSLGTSRGNEQFF.

The V gene is TRBV24-1, the J gene TRBJ2-1, with TRBD1 identical over 7 bases. V lost 10 bases to trimming and J lost 10 bases; unmatched junction nucleotides: 6. Germline lookup yields CDR1 KGHDR and CDR2 SFDVKD. CDR3 length: 11 residues. The CDR3 coding sequence is TGTGCCACAGACTTACAGGGGGAGCAGTTCTTC. It codes for CATDLQGEQFF.

The J gene is TRBJ2-7, the V gene TRBV4-1, with 14 nucleotides matching TRBD2. V was clipped by 3 bases and J by 5 bases; unmatched bases: 15. Germline CDR1 and CDR2: MGHRA and YSYEKL. The CDR3 length is 19 residues. CDR3 loop: CASSHPGLAGGKNLDEQYF. The DNA of the CDR3 is TGCGCCAGCAGCCATCCCGGACTAGCGGGAGGTAAAAATCTCGACGAGCAGTACTTC.